The 27 T cell receptor beta chains below all came from one sample that was sequenced in a study of identical twins. TCRdb analysed the 5' RACE reads with MiXCR anew, one entry per CDR3 protein. Among 550,000 to 700,000 distinct CDR3 sequences listed, approximately 10% were seen once. These same data were also listed under a study on yellow fever vaccine responses in identical twins.

The sequencing input was PBMCs. These receptors were taken from a woman aged 18-30 years in good health.

The chain carries TRBV3-1 and TRBJ2-1; D gene unclear. This CDR3 is built from 12 residues. V shed 4 bases and J shed 12 bases, with 13 bases lying between them. CDR1 and CDR2 (germline): LGHDT, YNNKEL (reference sequence). The CDR3: CASSLMTQGQFF. The CDR3 nucleotides are TGTGCCAGCAGCCTTATGACTCAAGGGCAGTTCTTC.

V and J are TRBV27 and TRBJ2-2; 9 nucleotides agree with TRBD2. Germline lookup yields CDR1 MNHEY and CDR2 SMNVEV (reference sequence). This CDR3 has 17 residues. With 2 bases clipped from V and 7 bases from J, the junction kept 11 bases outside the gene matches. The CDR3 here is CASSLMGSGLAYGELFF. CDR3 sequence (DNA): TGTGCCAGCAGTTTAATGGGTTCTGGACTAGCGTACGGGGAGCTGTTTTTT.

V gene TRBV7-9 combines with J gene TRBJ2-7; a weak D match, TRBD1 (6 bases). Germline CDR1 is SEHNR and CDR2 is FQNEAQ (reference sequence). The CDR3 runs 14 residues. CDR3 region: CTILETGPTYEQYF. In DNA form, the CDR3 reads TGTACCATCTTAGAGACAGGTCCAACCTACGAGCAGTACTTC.

This clonotype came up a few times. The V and J genes are TRBV5-6 and TRBJ2-5; 7 bases fit TRBD2. V lost 0 bases and J lost 1; bases outside the gene matches: 6. Germline values: CDR1 SGHDT, CDR2 YYEEEE. The CDR3 covers 16 residues. The CDR3 DNA is TGTGCCAGCAGCTTGGCAACCAGCGGGGTCCAAGAGACCCAGTACTTC. The encoded protein is CASSLATSGVQETQYF.

This clonotype was seen ten or more times. The chain links TRBV5-1 to TRBJ2-7; D perhaps matches TRBD2 (6 bases). There are 13 residues in the CDR3. Per germline, CDR1 SGHRS and CDR2 YFSETQ. V lost 2 bases to trimming and J lost 3 bases, with 9 bases between them. CDR3 sequence (DNA): TGCGCCAGCAGCTTTGGAGGGTTCTACGAGCAGTACTTC. Its protein product is CASSFGGFYEQYF.

This chain connects TRBV27 to TRBJ2-7; 7 bases agree with TRBD2. The germline V gene has CDR1 MNHEY and CDR2 SMNVEV (reference sequence). Unmatched junction bases numbered 13, after V lost 6 bases and J lost 5 bases. The CDR3 has 15 amino acids. The CDR3 DNA reads as TGTGCCAGCAGGAAACCCGGGGCGGGAGACCACGAGCAGTACTTC. This sequence encodes CASRKPGAGDHEQYF.

The table lists this clonotype with many counts. V gene TRBV5-1 combines with J gene TRBJ1-4; D unclear. The ends were cut back, 0 bases at V and 7 bases at J, with 13 bases in the middle. Germline V gives CDR1 SGHRS, CDR2 YFSETQ. The CDR3 is 15 amino acids. This CDR3 is CASSLDGERSEKLFF. The CDR3 bases are TGCGCCAGCAGCTTGGATGGGGAACGTAGTGAAAAACTGTTTTTT. Full variable domain (remainder filled in from reference TRBV5-1 and TRBJ1-4): KAGVTQTPRYLIKTRGQQVTLSCSPISGHRSVSWYQQTPGQGLQFLFEYFSETQRNKGNFPGRFSGRQFSNSRSEMNVSTLELGDSALYLCASSLDGERSEKLFFGSGTQLSVL.

This clonotype occurred many times. This chain links TRBV12-3 or TRBV12-4 with TRBJ1-5; no clear D gene. V lost 6 bases and J lost 4, with 10 bases in between. The CDR3 runs to 13 residues. The CDR3, as DNA: TGTGCCAGCAGCCCCAAGAGGAATCAGCCCCAGCATTTT. Its translation is CASSPKRNQPQHF.

This clonotype turned up a few times. The DNA for the CDR3 is TGCGCCAGCAGCTCGACTGGTGTAGGGACCTACGAGCAGTACTTC. Encoded protein: CASSSTGVGTYEQYF. The V call is TRBV5-1, the J call TRBJ2-7; D is undetermined. V was pared by 3 bases and J by 2 bases, with 15 bases between. Germline V gene sequence: CDR1 SGHRS, CDR2 YFSETQ. This CDR3 is 15 amino acids long.

This clonotype was detected many times. This chain uses TRBV7-9 with TRBJ2-7, with D uncertain. CDR3 length: 14 amino acids. Germline assignment: CDR1 SEHNR and CDR2 FQNEAQ (reference sequence). The germline V and J ends were trimmed by 3 bases and 2 bases, with 11 bases remaining between them. CDR3 DNA sequence: TGTGCCAGCAGCTTCCCTATAAGCCCCTACGAGCAGTACTTC. Its protein is CASSFPISPYEQYF.

The chain combines TRBV11-2 with TRBJ2-5; TRBD2 matches at 10 bases. The CDR3 covers 15 residues. Germline V gene sequence: CDR1 SGHAT, CDR2 FQNNGV. Germline trimming cut 4 bases from V and 0 bases from J; bases unmatched to any gene: 2. CDR3 bases: TGTGCCAGCAGCTCGGGACTAGCGAACCAAGAGACCCAGTACTTC. It codes for CASSSGLANQETQYF.

This clonotype appeared a few times. The V call is TRBV2, the J call TRBJ2-4, with D maybe TRBD2 (6 bases). V lost 5 bases and J lost 1, with 15 bases in between. The CDR3 covers 16 residues. Germline CDR1 reads SNHLY; CDR2 reads FYNNEI. The CDR3 nucleotides are TGTGCCAGCAGTACGAGCAAAGGAGGGGCCAAAAACATTCAGTACTTC. This encodes CASSTSKGGAKNIQYF.

This clonotype was counted ten times or more. The chain's CDR3 is CASSPRGSYYEQYF. Written as DNA, the CDR3 is TGTGCCAGCAGTCCCCGCGGCAGCTACTACGAGCAGTACTTC. The chain joins TRBV28 to TRBJ2-7; D gene unclear. Trimming took off 5 bases at V and 3 bases at J, with 14 bases between the two ends. Germline CDR1 is MDHEN and CDR2 is SYDVKM. There are 14 residues in the CDR3. Full variable domain (missing parts from reference TRBV28 and TRBJ2-7): DVKVTQSSRYLVKRTGEKVFLECVQDMDHENMFWYRQDPGLGLRLIYFSYDVKMKEKGDIPEGYSVSREKKERFSLILESASTNQTSMYLCASSPRGSYYEQYFGPGTRLTVT.

This clonotype was seen repeatedly, ten times or more. The rearrangement links TRBV12-3 or TRBV12-4 to TRBJ2-5, with TRBD1 as a possible D gene (6 bases). There are 14 residues in the CDR3. V lost 6 bases and J lost 2, with 13 bases in between. CDR3 residues: CASRQDRGQETQYF. In DNA, the CDR3 is TGTGCCAGCAGGCAGGACAGAGGACAAGAGACCCAGTACTTC.

This clonotype was seen more than once but under ten times. The V call is TRBV5-1, the J call TRBJ2-2; 12 bases align to TRBD2. Germline-derived CDR1 and CDR2 are SGHRS and YFSETQ. V lost 4 bases and J lost 5; bases outside the gene matches: 9. This CDR3 region has 17 residues. This CDR3 reads CASSLRTSGARTGELFF. The DNA of the CDR3 is TGCGCCAGCAGCCTCCGGACTAGCGGGGCGCGGACCGGGGAGCTGTTTTTT.

The chain uses TRBV29-1 and TRBJ2-7; TRBD1 matches at 9 bases. The J segment lost 3 bases and the V segment lost 5 bases, leaving 8 bases of the junction unmatched. This CDR3 spans 14 amino acids. CDR1 and CDR2 (germline): SQVTM, ANQGSEA. The CDR3 sequence is CSVLGGTGRYEQYF. CDR3 DNA sequence: TGCAGCGTTTTAGGGGGGACAGGGCGCTACGAGCAGTACTTC.

This clonotype was seen many times. The chain recombines TRBV10-2 with TRBJ2-7, with 7 nucleotides matching TRBD1. J lost 3 bases, V lost 6 bases, and 5 bases had no gene match. The germline gives CDR1 WSHSY, CDR2 SAAADI. The CDR3 totals 13 residues. DNA for the CDR3: TGCGCCAGCAGCGGACGGGACAGCTACGAGCAGTACTTC. Its translation is CASSGRDSYEQYF.

This clonotype was found many times. This chain uses TRBV18 with TRBJ2-5; 8 bases are shared with TRBD1. The ends lost 1 base at V and 0 bases at J; junction bases unmatched: 7. CDR1 and CDR2 from the germline V gene are KGHSH and LQKENI. The CDR3 is 17 amino acids. The CDR3 reads CASSPLRTGSHQETQYF. The CDR3 DNA sequence: TGTGCCAGCTCACCACTGAGGACAGGGTCCCACCAAGAGACCCAGTACTTC.

The table lists this clonotype with a few counts. This CDR3 reads CASRSGLASRRETQYF. The CDR3 DNA reads as TGTGCCAGCAGGTCGGGACTAGCGTCCAGGAGGGAGACCCAGTACTTC. The chain carries TRBV28 and TRBJ2-5, with 10 bases that match TRBD2. Germline trimming cut 6 bases from V and 5 bases from J; bases unmatched to any gene: 12. CDR1 and CDR2 from the germline V gene are MDHEN and SYDVKM. The CDR3 is made up of 16 amino acids.

This clonotype was seen a few times. The rearrangement joins TRBV7-2 to TRBJ2-3, with unresolved D. V dropped 1 base and J dropped 7 bases, with 15 bases sitting between them. The CDR3 extends over 15 amino acids. Germline V lookup: CDR1 SGHTA, CDR2 FQGNSA. DNA for the CDR3: TGTGCCAGCAGCTTAGAGTCCGTCGGACCAAATACGCAGTATTTT. This gives the protein CASSLESVGPNTQYF. Looking up the rest from reference TRBV7-2 and TRBJ2-3 gives the full variable domain: GAGVSQSPSNKVTEKGKDVELRCDPISGHTALYWYRQSLGQGLEFLIYFQGNSAPDKSGLPSDRFSAERTGGSVSTLTIQRTQQEDSAVYLCASSLESVGPNTQYFGPGTRLTVL.

This chain links TRBV28 with TRBJ1-1; perhaps TRBD1 as D (6 bases). The CDR3 is 11 residues long. Germline lookup yields CDR1 MDHEN and CDR2 SYDVKM. V was cut by 7 bases and J by 10 bases, with 13 bases left in between. The CDR3 DNA reads as TGTGCCAGCACCAGCCAGGGGCGAGCTTTCTTT. Amino acids: CASTSQGRAFF.

The chain uses TRBV20-1 and TRBJ2-7; D might be TRBD1 (5 bases). V gave up 5 bases and J gave up 1 base, with 24 bases separating them. Germline V gene lookup returns CDR1 DFQATT and CDR2 SNEGSKA (reference sequence). This CDR3 spans 17 amino acids. This chain's CDR3 is CSARNLADSLPSYEQYF. CDR3 nucleotides: TGCAGTGCTCGAAACCTCGCCGACAGCCTGCCTTCCTACGAGCAGTACTTC.

Of note for this clonotype: The junction departs from the called germline gene at one end, perhaps through a read error. The V and J genes are TRBV7-2 and TRBJ2-5, with 8 bases fitting TRBD2. CDR1 SGHTA and CDR2 FQGNSA come from the germline V gene. The CDR3 covers 14 residues. CDR3 region: CANSLVVPGGAQYF. In DNA form, the CDR3 reads TGTGCCAACAGCTTAGTGGTCCCCGGGGGGGCCCAGTACTTC.

This chain uses TRBV5-6 with TRBJ2-2, with 7 nucleotides matching TRBD1. CDR3 length equals 17 residues. Losses at the gene ends were 0 bases for V and 3 bases for J; bases not matched to a gene: 8. Germline CDR1 is SGHDT and CDR2 is YYEEEE. In DNA form, the CDR3 reads TGTGCCAGCAGCTTGGCAAACCGGGACAGATACACCGGGGAGCTGTTTTTT. Protein: CASSLANRDRYTGELFF.

This clonotype has just a few counts. CDR3 sequence (DNA): TGTGCCAGCTCACCACTACAGGCGCAAGAGACCCAGTACTTC. Translation gives CASSPLQAQETQYF. The chain is built from TRBV18 and TRBJ2-5; D is perhaps TRBD1 (5 bases). This CDR3 contains 14 residues. The germline V and J ends were trimmed by 1 base and 2 bases, with 8 bases remaining between them. Germline CDR1 KGHSH, CDR2 LQKENI.

The table lists this clonotype with a few counts. The gene calls are TRBV10-3 and TRBJ1-6; no definite D call. This CDR3 is built from 15 residues. Trimming removed 3 bases at V and 5 bases at J, with 11 bases between. Germline V lookup: CDR1 ENHRY, CDR2 SYGVKD. CDR3 in amino acids: CAISEGSVDNSPLHF. The CDR3 region has the DNA TGTGCCATCAGTGAAGGGTCAGTTGATAATTCACCCCTCCACTTT.

This clonotype was recorded only once. CDR3 amino acids: CASSWGQGALGETQYF. CDR3 DNA: TGTGCCAGCAGCTGGGGACAGGGGGCATTAGGAGAGACCCAGTACTTC. The chain employs TRBV7-8 and TRBJ2-5; 12 bases line up with TRBD1. Per the germline V gene, CDR1 is SGHVS and CDR2 is FQNEAQ. This CDR3 spans 16 amino acids. The V and J ends lost 4 bases and 4 bases, in that order; junction bases with no gene match: 7.